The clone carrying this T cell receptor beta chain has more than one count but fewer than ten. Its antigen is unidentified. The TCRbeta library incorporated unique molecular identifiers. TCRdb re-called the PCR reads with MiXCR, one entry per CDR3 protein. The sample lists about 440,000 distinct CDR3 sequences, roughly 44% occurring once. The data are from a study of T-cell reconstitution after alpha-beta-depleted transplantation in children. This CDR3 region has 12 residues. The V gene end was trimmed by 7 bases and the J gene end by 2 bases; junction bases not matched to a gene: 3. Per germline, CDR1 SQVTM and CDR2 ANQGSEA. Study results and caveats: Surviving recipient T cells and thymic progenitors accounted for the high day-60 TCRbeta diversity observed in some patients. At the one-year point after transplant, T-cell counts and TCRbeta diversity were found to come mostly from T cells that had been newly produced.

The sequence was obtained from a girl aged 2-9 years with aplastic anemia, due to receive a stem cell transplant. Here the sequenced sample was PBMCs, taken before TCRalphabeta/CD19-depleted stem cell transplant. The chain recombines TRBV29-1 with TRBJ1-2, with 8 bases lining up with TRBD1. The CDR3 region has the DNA TGCAGCGGGGGGACAGGAAACTATGGCTACACCTTC. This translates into CSGGTGNYGYTF.